The T cell receptor (beta chain) under discussion was sequenced for a study of T cell repertoires in cytomegalovirus infection. Study-level information: Evidence of both CMV infection and a matching HLA type came from public TCR beta signatures.

MiXCR, run by TCRdb on the reads, gives a single entry per CDR3 protein. The data contain nearly 650,000 distinct CDR3 sequences, roughly 24% of them singletons. Study conclusions and caveats: Adding up the frequency of public TCR beta families identified people who carried CMV plus the relevant HLA. The response measured ex vivo was dominated by TCR beta clonotypes (HLA-C-restricted and CMV-specific).

This clonotype has more than one count but fewer than ten. The antigen is undetermined. With 7 bases removed from V and 3 bases from J, the gap between germline ends came to 18 bases. This CDR3 spans 15 amino acids. This clonotype was sampled from a human donor in good health (CMV status not recorded). Some clones in this sample may be carry-over from other donors' samples. The chain has TRBV12-3 or TRBV12-4 and TRBJ1-1; the D is unclear. Sequencing was performed on CD8+ T cells from PBMCs. In DNA, the CDR3 is TGTGCCAGCACAGTAGAGGGAGACGGAGACACTGAAGCTTTCTTT. Encoded protein: CASTVEGDGDTEAFF.